This T cell receptor (beta chain) was captured by sequencing in a study of blood T cell repertoires in COVID-19. The length of the CDR3 is 15 residues. The germline V gene has CDR1 MNHNS and CDR2 SASEGT. V gave up 2 bases and J gave up 1 base, with 11 bases separating them. The repertoire was sequenced with immunoSEQ multiplex PCR; TCRdb's copy has only in-frame clones and lacks some. Among about 150,000 clones listed, roughly 85% were seen once. The TCR was taken from a man in his forties or fifties who had recovered from COVID-19. This chain uses TRBV6-1 with TRBJ1-2, with D maybe TRBD1 (5 bases). The sequenced material came from PBMCs or T cells enriched from blood (not recorded which). The CDR3 DNA sequence: TGTGCCAGCAGTGAAATGGCAGGGATTAACTATGGCTACACCTTC. Translation: CASSEMAGINYGYTF.